This T cell receptor (beta chain) was captured in a study of CD8+ T cells in alopecia areata. Indicated treatment: oral pan-JAK inhibitor, 5-10 mg twice daily. Whole-study findings and limits: In scalp, tofacitinib significantly decreased clonality and expanded CD8+ clones among the top 100.

TCR sequencing used cDNA made by reverse transcription of extracted RNA. The table came from immunoSEQ multiplex PCR; TCRdb's copy has only in-frame clones and leaves some out. Of around 180,000 clones listed, roughly 70% are singletons. CDR3 length equals 13 residues. Germline V lookup: CDR1 SGHTA, CDR2 FQGNSA. V was cut by 5 bases and J by 8 bases, with 12 bases left in between. On this clone: Its antigen is unidentified.

The chain joins TRBV7-2 to TRBJ2-2; no clear D gene. The sample here was CD4+ T cells sorted from blood, taken around week 50, from a patient treated with tofacitinib. The clonotype comes from a human donor with alopecia areata. CDR3 amino acids: CASSPAFSGELFF. Here the CDR3 DNA reads TGTGCCAGCAGCCCGGCCTTTTCTGGGGAGCTGTTTTTT. The full variable domain, in which reference TRBV7-2 and TRBJ2-2 provide the parts outside the CDR3, is GAGVSQSPSNKVTEKGKDVELRCDPISGHTALYWYRQSLGQGLEFLIYFQGNSAPDKSGLPSDRFSAERTGGSVSTLTIQRTQQEDSAVYLCASSPAFSGELFFGEGSRLTVL.